The rows below give T cell receptor beta chains drawn from one sample of a study of blood T cell repertoires in COVID-19. Profiled with immunoSEQ multiplex PCR; TCRdb holds only in-frame clones, not every one. This table holds some 220,000 clones, about 93% found once. Input material: peripheral blood. The receptors stem from a man aged 25 to 40 with COVID-19, enrolled during active disease. CDR3s include the opening cysteine and the closing phenylalanine or tryptophan. Each record gives: V gene, CDR3 length, J gene, D gene, CDR3 protein, CDR3 DNA. A D gene is named only where the DNA matches it firmly.

V: TRBV9
length: 14
J: TRBJ2-3
D: .
CDR3: CASSASLQRDTQYF
DNA: TGTGCCAGCAGCGCGTCCCTCCAGCGGGATACGCAGTATTTT

V: TRBV2
length: 15
J: TRBJ1-5
D: TRBD1
CDR3: CASTADRGFSQPQHF
DNA: TGTGCCAGCACCGCGGACAGGGGTTTTAGTCAGCCCCAGCATTTT

V: TRBV7-9
length: 15
J: TRBJ2-1
D: TRBD1
CDR3: CASTQKGAAYNEQFF
DNA: TGTGCCAGCACTCAAAAGGGGGCCGCCTACAATGAGCAGTTCTTC

V: TRBV6-2/TRBV6-3
length: 17
J: TRBJ2-5
D: TRBD2
CDR3: CASSYSTSGGGRETQYF
DNA: TGTGCCAGCAGTTACTCGACTAGCGGGGGGGGCCGGGAGACCCAGTACTTC

V: TRBV13
length: 13
J: TRBJ1-2
D: .
CDR3: CASSLSRNYGYTF
DNA: TGTGCCAGCAGCTTATCGAGGAACTATGGCTACACCTTC

V: TRBV5-1
length: 15
J: TRBJ1-1
D: TRBD1
CDR3: CASRPRGLGNTEAFF
DNA: TGCGCCAGCAGGCCGAGGGGGCTAGGGAACACTGAAGCTTTCTTT

V: TRBV6-4
length: 13
J: TRBJ1-1
D: .
CDR3: CASSTNTNTEAFF
DNA: TGTGCCAGCAGTACAAACACGAACACTGAAGCTTTCTTT

V: TRBV5-6
length: 16
J: TRBJ1-1
D: .
CDR3: CASSLRPQGQSTEAFF
DNA: TGTGCCAGCAGCCTCCGACCCCAGGGGCAAAGCACTGAAGCTTTCTTT

V: TRBV14
length: 17
J: TRBJ1-4
D: TRBD1
CDR3: CASSQLGTGGFREKLFF
DNA: TGTGCCAGCAGCCAACTAGGGACAGGGGGTTTTCGGGAAAAACTGTTTTTT

V: TRBV19
length: 14
J: TRBJ2-5
D: TRBD1
CDR3: CASSRDRGRETQYF
DNA: TGTGCCAGTAGCAGGGACAGGGGGCGGGAGACCCAGTACTTC

V: TRBV6-2/TRBV6-3
length: 13
J: TRBJ1-2
D: .
CDR3: CASSDIKQGGYTF
DNA: TGTGCCAGCAGCGACATTAAACAGGGCGGCTACACCTTC